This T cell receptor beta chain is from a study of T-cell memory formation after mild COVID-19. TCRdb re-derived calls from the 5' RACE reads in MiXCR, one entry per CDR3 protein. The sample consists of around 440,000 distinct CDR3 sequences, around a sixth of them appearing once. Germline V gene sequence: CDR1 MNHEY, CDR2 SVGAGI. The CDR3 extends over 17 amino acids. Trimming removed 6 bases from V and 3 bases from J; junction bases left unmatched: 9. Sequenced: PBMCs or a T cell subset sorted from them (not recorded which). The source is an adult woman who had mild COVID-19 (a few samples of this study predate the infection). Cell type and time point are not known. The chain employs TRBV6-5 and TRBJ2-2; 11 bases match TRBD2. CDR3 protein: CASSHKTSGRYTGELFF. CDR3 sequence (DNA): TGTGCCAGCAGCCACAAAACTAGCGGGAGATACACCGGGGAGCTGTTTTTT.